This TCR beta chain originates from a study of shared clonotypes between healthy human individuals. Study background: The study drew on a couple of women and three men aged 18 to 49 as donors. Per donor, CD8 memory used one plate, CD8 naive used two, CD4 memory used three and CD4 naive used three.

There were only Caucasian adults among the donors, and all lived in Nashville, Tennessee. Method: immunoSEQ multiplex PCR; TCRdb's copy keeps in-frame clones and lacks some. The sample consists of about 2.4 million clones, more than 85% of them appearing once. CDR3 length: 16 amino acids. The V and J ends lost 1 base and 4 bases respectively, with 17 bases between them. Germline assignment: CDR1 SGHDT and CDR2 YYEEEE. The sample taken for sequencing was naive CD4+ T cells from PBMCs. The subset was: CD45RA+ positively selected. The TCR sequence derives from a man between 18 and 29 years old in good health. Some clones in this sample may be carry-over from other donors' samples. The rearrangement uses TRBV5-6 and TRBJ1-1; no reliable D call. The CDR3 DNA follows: TGTGCCAGCAGCTTGTGGTCCCTGGCCCCAGGCACTGAAGCTTTCTTT. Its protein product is CASSLWSLAPGTEAFF.